The 29 T cell receptor beta chains in this list originate from one sample, sequenced in a study of blood T cells in healthy people across ages. A second PCR, run for about 7 to 12 cycles, used a sample-barcoded 5' primer plus a J-beta primer mix. TCRdb re-analysed the 5' RACE reads in MiXCR, keeping a single row per CDR3 protein. The sample consists of 380,000 or so distinct CDR3 sequences, more than 45% of them appearing once. Source material: blood. These receptors were taken from a man in his 60s in good health.

The chain recombines TRBV11-2 with TRBJ2-1, with 8 nucleotides matching TRBD2. The CDR3 spans 13 residues. The V gene's germline CDR1 is SGHAT and CDR2 FQNNGV. The ends lost 7 bases at V and 7 bases at J; junction bases unmatched: 6. The DNA of the CDR3 is TGTGCCAGCAACCAGGGCGGGGGGAATGAGCAGTTCTTC. Protein product: CASNQGGGNEQFF.

The gene calls are TRBV4-2 and TRBJ2-1, with 10 nucleotides matching TRBD2. The CDR3 length is 16 residues. V shed 4 bases, J shed 10 bases, and the junction held 13 bases outside the gene matches. Germline loops: CDR1 LGHNA, CDR2 YNFKEQ. CDR3 protein: CASSLGAAGGPEEQFF. In nucleotides, the CDR3 is TGTGCCAGCAGCCTAGGGGCAGCGGGAGGGCCGGAAGAGCAGTTCTTC.

This clonotype was detected many times. The chain carries TRBV5-5 and TRBJ1-4; D unclear. Trimming stripped 0 bases from V and 4 bases from J, with 7 bases between. CDR1 SGHKS and CDR2 YYEKEE come from the germline V gene (reference sequence). The CDR3 length is 14 residues. The CDR3 region has the DNA TGTGCCAGCAGCTTGGCGGTTCTTAATGAAAAACTGTTTTTT. Its protein product is CASSLAVLNEKLFF.

This chain uses TRBV4-2 with TRBJ2-7, with 7 bases lining up with TRBD2. The junction had 6 bases not matched to a gene; V was cut back by 0 bases and J by 1 base. The CDR3 has 16 residues. Germline CDR1 reads LGHNA; CDR2 reads YNFKEQ. The CDR3 here is CASSQESGNPSYEQYF. CDR3 DNA sequence: TGTGCCAGCAGCCAAGAAAGCGGGAATCCTTCCTACGAGCAGTACTTC.

This clonotype appeared many times. The V gene is TRBV7-2, the J gene TRBJ2-3; D ambiguous. There are 13 residues in the CDR3. CDR1 is SGHTA, CDR2 FQGNSA, per germline. V gave up 1 base and J gave up 1 base, with 3 bases separating them. In DNA, the CDR3 is TGTGCCAGCAGCTTAGTTCGCACAGATACGCAGTATTTT. Protein product: CASSLVRTDTQYF.

The J gene is TRBJ2-1, the V gene TRBV5-1; 8 bases are shared with TRBD2. Unmatched junction bases numbered 10, after V lost 4 bases and J lost 4 bases. Per germline, CDR1 SGHRS and CDR2 YFSETQ. The length of the CDR3 is 16 residues. CDR3 DNA: TGCGCCAGCAGCCGTTCGGCTAGCGGGCTTTACAATGAGCAGTTCTTC. It translates to CASSRSASGLYNEQFF.

This clonotype was detected many times. A clone one base away is much larger, so this may be a read error. The CDR3 loop reads CASSLGARVYSGANVLTF. CDR3 DNA sequence: TGTGCCAGCAGCTTAGGGGCGCGGGTTTACTCTGGGGCCAACGTCCTGACTTTC. The genes are TRBV7-2 and TRBJ2-6, with a weak D call TRBD2 (5 bases). The CDR3 loop spans 18 amino acids. Trimming took 1 base from V and 0 from J, leaving 13 bases between them. CDR1 SGHTA and CDR2 FQGNSA come from the germline V gene. The full variable domain, its missing parts supplied by reference TRBV7-2 and TRBJ2-6, is GAGVSQSPSNKVTEKGKDVELRCDPISGHTALYWYRQSLGQGLEFLIYFQGNSAPDKSGLPSDRFSAERTGGSVSTLTIQRTQQEDSAVYLCASSLGARVYSGANVLTFGAGSRLTVL.

About this clonotype itself: With a much larger clone just one base away, this may be a read error. The chain uses TRBV12-3 or TRBV12-4 and TRBJ1-2, with a possible D match to TRBD1 (6 bases). The CDR3 is 13 residues long. Trimming pared 5 bases from V and 4 bases from J, leaving 11 bases between. CDR3 residues: CASSPDRCYGYTF. CDR3 DNA: TGTGCCAGCAGTCCGGACAGATGCTATGGCTACACCTTC.

The genes are TRBV11-1 and TRBJ2-1; D is undetermined. The CDR3 is made up of 13 amino acids. With 0 bases removed from V and 12 bases from J, the gap between germline ends came to 12 bases. Germline loops: CDR1 SGHAT, CDR2 FQDESV (reference sequence). The CDR3 reads CASSLAFGKGQFF. CDR3 sequence (DNA): TGTGCCAGCAGCTTAGCGTTTGGGAAGGGGCAGTTCTTC.

This clonotype was counted only a few times. The chain recombines TRBV29-1 with TRBJ2-1; D is unclear. CDR3 size: 13 residues. CDR1 SQVTM and CDR2 ANQGSEA come from the germline V gene. V was clipped by 7 bases and J by 0 bases, with 10 bases between them. CDR3 DNA sequence: TGCAGCGCTACAGCTTACTCCTACAATGAGCAGTTCTTC. Translation: CSATAYSYNEQFF.

This clonotype came up once. A read error may be the cause here, since a much bigger clone is one base away. The chain carries TRBV6-1 and TRBJ2-5, with unresolved D. The end of the DNA is better explained by TRBJ2-7, so the J call may be wrong. Looked up from germline, CDR1 is MNHNS and CDR2 is SASEGT. This CDR3 region has 11 residues. For the CDR3, the DNA is TGTGCCAGCAGCGGGCCCGACGAGCAGTACTTC. Residues: CASSGPDEQYF.

This clonotype has more than one count but fewer than ten. The J gene is TRBJ2-3, the V gene TRBV11-2, with no clear D. V lost 5 bases and J 6 bases, leaving 12 bases between the germline ends. From germline, CDR1 is SGHAT and CDR2 FQNNGV. The CDR3 spans 13 residues. The CDR3 protein is CASSRPPRDTQYF. CDR3 coding DNA: TGTGCCAGCAGCCGACCCCCGAGGGATACGCAGTATTTT.

The rearrangement links TRBV20-1 to TRBJ2-1; 10 positions match TRBD2. The CDR3 extends over 13 amino acids. Germline V gene lookup returns CDR1 DFQATT and CDR2 SNEGSKA (reference sequence). The CDR3 DNA is TGCAGCGGAAGCGGGGGGGTTCCCAATGAGCAGTTCTTC. Protein product: CSGSGGVPNEQFF.

V and J are TRBV2 and TRBJ1-6; D is possibly TRBD1 (5 bases). Trimming pared 5 bases from V and 7 bases from J, leaving 12 bases between. This CDR3 spans 14 amino acids. Germline assignment: CDR1 SNHLY and CDR2 FYNNEI. CDR3 sequence (DNA): TGTGCCAGCAGTACACGGGGCGGGAATTCACCCCTCCACTTT. Translation: CASSTRGGNSPLHF.

This clonotype came up a few times. The chain recombines TRBV29-1 with TRBJ2-7; 10 nucleotides agree with TRBD1. Germline CDR1 SQVTM, CDR2 ANQGSEA. The ends lost 7 bases at V and 3 bases at J; junction bases unmatched: 15. The CDR3 covers 16 residues. The CDR3 loop is CSAGPAFGTGDYEQYF. The CDR3 coding sequence is TGCAGCGCCGGGCCGGCATTCGGGACAGGGGACTACGAGCAGTACTTC.

The chain links TRBV6-6 to TRBJ1-1; D call uncertain. Deletions cut 5 bases from V and 0 bases from J, with 10 bases between. In germline, CDR1 is MNHNY, CDR2 SVGAGI (reference sequence). The CDR3 extends over 14 amino acids. CDR3 region: CASSLLDMNTEAFF. CDR3 DNA: TGTGCCAGCAGTCTCCTAGACATGAACACTGAAGCTTTCTTT.

This clonotype has just a few counts. The rearrangement joins TRBV20-1 to TRBJ2-1; 9 bases fit TRBD1. Germline trimming cut 1 base from V and 7 bases from J; bases unmatched to any gene: 11. The CDR3 covers 16 residues. Germline V gene lookup returns CDR1 DFQATT and CDR2 SNEGSKA (reference sequence). CDR3 protein: CSARGPRDRVWNEQFF. For the CDR3, the DNA is TGCAGTGCTAGAGGGCCACGGGACAGGGTCTGGAATGAGCAGTTCTTC.

The chain couples TRBV12-3 or TRBV12-4 to TRBJ1-5, with unresolved D. With 2 bases removed from V and 5 bases from J, the gap between germline ends came to 10 bases. The length of the CDR3 is 14 residues. DNA of the CDR3: TGTGCCAGCAGTTTATCCGCAGAGCATCAGCCCCAGCATTTT. This codes for CASSLSAEHQPQHF.

In this sample, this clonotype turned up a few times. The chain uses TRBV21-1 and TRBJ2-7. TRBV21-1 counts as a pseudogene. The CDR3 spans 14 residues. CDR3: CASSKAEYDYEQYF. In DNA, the CDR3 is TGTGCCAGCAGCAAAGCAGAGTACGACTACGAGCAGTACTTC.

J is TRBJ1-2 and V is TRBV7-9, with D uncertain. Germline CDR1 reads SEHNR; CDR2 reads FQNEAQ (reference sequence). This CDR3 has 14 residues. V dropped 0 bases and J dropped 4 bases, with 9 bases sitting between them. Here the CDR3 reads CASSLAVESYGYTF. The CDR3, as DNA: TGTGCCAGCAGCTTAGCTGTTGAATCCTATGGCTACACCTTC.

The chain couples TRBV5-1 to TRBJ2-4, with D unclear. The J call may be incorrect, as the DNA end agrees better with TRBJ2-7. The CDR3 consists of 14 residues. Germline CDR1 and CDR2: SGHRS and YFSETQ. For the CDR3, the DNA is TGCGCCAGCAGCTTTGGTCACAGCTCCTACGAGCAGTACTTC. Amino acid sequence: CASSFGHSSYEQYF.

The chain recombines TRBV7-9 with TRBJ2-4, with D hard to call. The DNA matches TRBJ2-7 better at its end, which makes the J call doubtful. The CDR3 has 12 residues. Germline V gene lookup returns CDR1 SEHNR and CDR2 FQNEAQ (reference sequence). The CDR3 sequence: CASSFPDYEQYF. The CDR3 region has the DNA TGTGCCAGCAGCTTCCCTGACTACGAGCAGTACTTC.

The chain combines TRBV6-2 or TRBV6-3 with TRBJ2-1; D remains unclear. Germline-derived CDR1 and CDR2 are MNHEY and SVGEGT. V lost 0 bases to trimming and J lost 6 bases, with 6 bases between them. This CDR3 has 13 residues. CDR3 bases: TGTGCCAGCAGTTACTCCCACCGCAATGAGCAGTTCTTC. Protein sequence: CASSYSHRNEQFF.

The V gene is TRBV6-5, the J gene TRBJ2-1, with 10 bases aligning to TRBD2. CDR1 is MNHEY and CDR2 is SVGAGI in the germline V gene. V shed 2 bases, J shed 10 bases, and the junction held 20 bases outside the gene matches. The CDR3 runs 19 residues. In nucleotides, the CDR3 is TGTGCCAGCAGTTACAACAGGCCATCCGGGACTAGCGCCGGAGGGGAGCAGTTCTTC. It translates to CASSYNRPSGTSAGGEQFF.

The chain joins TRBV6-2 or TRBV6-3 to TRBJ1-2, with a possible D match to TRBD1 (5 bases). Trimming took off 6 bases at V and 5 bases at J, with 22 bases between the two ends. The V gene's germline CDR1 is MNHEY and CDR2 SVGEGT. The CDR3 spans 16 residues. CDR3 region: CASSWERGRRGYGYTF. The CDR3 bases are TGTGCCAGCAGCTGGGAAAGGGGACGGCGAGGGTATGGCTACACCTTC.

Concerning this clonotype itself: One base away lies a much larger clone, so this may be a sequencing read error. CDR3 loop: CASGSAEPKNIQYF. CDR3 coding DNA: TGTGCGAGTGGGTCAGCGGAACCCAAAAACATTCAGTACTTC. The rearrangement joins TRBV28 to TRBJ2-4; perhaps TRBD2 as D (5 bases). Germline CDR1 is MDHEN and CDR2 is SYDVKM. This CDR3 region has 14 residues.

The chain uses TRBV7-3 and TRBJ2-1; no clear D. The CDR3 extends over 13 amino acids. Deletions cut 4 bases from V and 9 bases from J, with 13 bases between. The V gene's germline CDR1 is SGHTA and CDR2 FQGTGA. The CDR3 DNA reads TGTGCCAGCAGCTGGACCGCGGTCACTGAGCAGTTCTTC. Protein sequence: CASSWTAVTEQFF.

The chain combines TRBV6-2 or TRBV6-3 with TRBJ1-4; maybe TRBD1 (5 bases). The V end was cut by 7 bases, the J end by 0 bases, with 15 bases between. The CDR3 is 16 amino acids. CDR1 and CDR2 (germline): MNHEY, SVGEGT. CDR3 protein: CASKLRMGPTNEKLFF. The CDR3 bases are TGTGCCAGCAAGTTACGAATGGGGCCAACTAATGAAAAACTGTTTTTT.

The rearrangement joins TRBV7-9 to TRBJ2-1; 9 bases are a match to TRBD1. The J call may be wrong; the DNA end is better matched by TRBJ2-7. Germline V gene data show CDR1 as SEHNR and CDR2 as FQNEAQ (reference sequence). The CDR3 extends over 14 amino acids. The CDR3 nucleotides read TGTGCCAGCGAAAGGACAGGGGTCTACAATGAGCAGTACTTC. Translation gives CASERTGVYNEQYF.